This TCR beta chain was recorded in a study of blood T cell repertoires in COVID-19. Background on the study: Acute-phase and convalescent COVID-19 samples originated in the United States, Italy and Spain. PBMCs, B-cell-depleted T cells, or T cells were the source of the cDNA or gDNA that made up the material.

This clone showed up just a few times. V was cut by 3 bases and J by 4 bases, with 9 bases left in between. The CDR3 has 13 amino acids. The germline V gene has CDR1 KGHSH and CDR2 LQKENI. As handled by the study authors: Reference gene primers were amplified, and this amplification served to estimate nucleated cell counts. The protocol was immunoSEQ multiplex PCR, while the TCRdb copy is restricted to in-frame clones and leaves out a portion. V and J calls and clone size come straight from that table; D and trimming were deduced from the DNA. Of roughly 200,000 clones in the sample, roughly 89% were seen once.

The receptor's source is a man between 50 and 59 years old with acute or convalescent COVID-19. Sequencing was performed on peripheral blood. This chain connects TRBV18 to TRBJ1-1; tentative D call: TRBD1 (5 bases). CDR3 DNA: TGTGCCAGCTCACCTGGGGGGAGCACTGAAGCTTTCTTT. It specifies CASSPGGSTEAFF.